Presented here are 27 T cell receptor beta chains from one specimen sequenced in a study of T cell responses to AZD1222 COVID-19 vaccine. Measured with immunoSEQ multiplex PCR; TCRdb has only the in-frame clones, and not every one. The table lists 140,000 or so clones, 80% to 95% of them singletons. The specimen comprised peripheral blood, sampled on day 0 of AZD1222 vaccination. The receptors were sampled from an adult in good health.

This chain joins TRBV27 and TRBJ1-4; D may be TRBD1 (6 bases). The germline V gene encodes CDR1 MNHEY and CDR2 SMNVEV (reference sequence). The CDR3 is 13 residues long. V lost 3 bases and J 6 bases, leaving 8 bases between the germline ends. The CDR3: CASSFRTDEKLFF. The DNA for the CDR3 is TGTGCCAGCAGTTTCAGGACAGATGAAAAACTGTTTTTT.

The chain links TRBV9 to TRBJ2-2; 9 bases are a match to TRBD2. J lost 0 bases, V lost 3 bases, and 3 bases had no gene match. The CDR3 extends over 16 amino acids. From germline, CDR1 is SGDLS and CDR2 YYNGEE. The CDR3 nucleotides read TGTGCCAGCAGCGCCCTAGCGGGGCCGAACACCGGGGAGCTGTTTTTT. As protein: CASSALAGPNTGELFF.

The genes are TRBV5-4 and TRBJ2-7; tentatively, D is TRBD1 (5 bases). Looked up from germline, CDR1 is SGHNT and CDR2 is YYREEE (reference sequence). Trimming cost V 0 bases and J 3 bases, with 16 bases left between them. This CDR3 spans 16 amino acids. This CDR3 reads CASSLAVAGPIYEQYF. In DNA form, the CDR3 reads TGTGCCAGCAGCTTGGCTGTGGCAGGGCCTATCTACGAGCAGTACTTC.

The chain joins TRBV5-4 to TRBJ2-7; TRBD2 agrees at 7 bases. The CDR3 loop spans 14 amino acids. The junction had 6 bases not matched to a gene; V was cut back by 5 bases and J by 1 base. Germline values: CDR1 SGHNT, CDR2 YYREEE (reference sequence). CDR3 nucleotide sequence: TGTGCCAGCAGTCAAAATAGCGGGTCCTACGAGCAGTACTTC. Translated: CASSQNSGSYEQYF.

The chain links TRBV5-6 to TRBJ1-2; D remains unclear. CDR1 and CDR2 from the germline V gene are SGHDT and YYEEEE. The V and J ends lost 0 bases and 4 bases respectively, with 10 bases between them. The CDR3 extends over 14 amino acids. CDR3 coding DNA: TGTGCCAGCAGCTTGGACCCAGATTTCTATGGCTACACCTTC. This codes for CASSLDPDFYGYTF.

The chain employs TRBV4-2 and TRBJ2-7; TRBD2 agrees at 11 bases. The CDR3 extends over 15 amino acids. The V and J ends lost 6 bases and 1 base, in that order; junction bases with no gene match: 5. Germline loops: CDR1 LGHNA, CDR2 YNFKEQ. Here the CDR3 reads CASRSLAGVSYEQYF. The CDR3 DNA follows: TGTGCCAGCAGGTCACTAGCGGGAGTTTCCTACGAGCAGTACTTC.

The V call is TRBV27, the J call TRBJ2-7; D is perhaps TRBD1 (5 bases). V was shortened by 4 bases and J by 4 bases, with 14 bases between the two germline ends. The CDR3 is 14 amino acids. Germline V gives CDR1 MNHEY, CDR2 SMNVEV (reference sequence). The CDR3 reads CASSSSSRAYEQYF. The CDR3 DNA reads as TGTGCCAGCAGTTCCTCGAGCAGGGCATACGAGCAGTACTTC.

This clone was picked up one time. This rearrangement joins TRBV24-1 to TRBJ2-1; 14 bases line up with TRBD2. Looked up from germline, CDR1 is KGHDR and CDR2 is SFDVKD. J lost 9 bases, V lost 9 bases, and 12 bases had no gene match. This CDR3 is built from 16 residues. The CDR3 DNA reads TGTGCCACCGCAACCCCGGGACTAGCGGGAGTGGGTGAGCAGTTCTTC. Translating it yields CATATPGLAGVGEQFF.

This chain joins TRBV5-4 and TRBJ2-2, with D tentatively TRBD1 (5 bases). The CDR3 is 14 amino acids. Per the germline V gene, CDR1 is SGHNT and CDR2 is YYREEE (reference sequence). V gave up 7 bases and J gave up 8 bases, with 18 bases separating them. The CDR3 coding sequence is TGTGCCAGCGAGAGGTCTACAGGTGAAGGGGAGCTGTTTTTT. This gives the protein CASERSTGEGELFF.

J is TRBJ2-2 and V is TRBV18, with D possibly matching TRBD1 (5 bases). Germline CDR1 is KGHSH and CDR2 is LQKENI. CDR3 size: 15 residues. V lost 0 bases and J lost 5, with 10 bases in between. The CDR3 nucleotides read TGTGCCAGCTCACCACCGGGGCTTGCGACCGGGGAGCTGTTTTTT. Translating gives CASSPPGLATGELFF.

The chain joins TRBV5-1 to TRBJ1-2; TRBD1 aligns across 9 bases. Germline values: CDR1 SGHRS, CDR2 YFSETQ. V was clipped by 3 bases and J by 4 bases; unmatched bases: 4. The CDR3 contains 14 residues. DNA of the CDR3: TGCGCCAGCAGCTGGGACAGGGAGATCTATGGCTACACCTTC. The encoded protein is CASSWDREIYGYTF.

This clone was seen once. This chain connects TRBV24-1 to TRBJ2-3; 10 bases match TRBD2. V was pared by 3 bases and J by 4 bases, with 3 bases of the junction left unmatched. Germline V gives CDR1 KGHDR, CDR2 SFDVKD. This CDR3 spans 15 amino acids. The CDR3 DNA is TGTGCCACCAGTGATGCTAGCGGGAGTGCAGATACGCAGTATTTT. Protein sequence: CATSDASGSADTQYF.

The rearrangement joins TRBV28 to TRBJ1-5, with a weak D call TRBD1 (5 bases). The V end lost 1 base, the J end lost 0 bases, and 13 bases lay between the germline ends. CDR3 length: 17 amino acids. Germline V gene lookup returns CDR1 MDHEN and CDR2 SYDVKM. The CDR3: CASSLLPGGDSNQPQHF. In nucleotides, the CDR3 is TGTGCCAGCAGTTTATTGCCCGGGGGGGATAGCAATCAGCCCCAGCATTTT.

The chain combines TRBV14 with TRBJ2-2, with 12 nucleotides matching TRBD2. J lost 5 bases, V lost 0 bases, and 10 bases had no gene match. Germline loops: CDR1 SGHDN, CDR2 FVKESK. CDR3 length equals 19 residues. CDR3 coding DNA: TGTGCCAGCAGCCAAGAGTGGACTAGCGGGATTGGAGGGACCGGGGAGCTGTTTTTT. This sequence encodes CASSQEWTSGIGGTGELFF.

This rearrangement joins TRBV18 to TRBJ2-2; D is perhaps TRBD2 (6 bases). The CDR3 spans 14 residues. The germline CDR1 and CDR2 sequences are KGHSH and LQKENI. V gave up 4 bases and J gave up 4 bases, with 10 bases separating them. The CDR3 loop is CASSLAGGTGELFF. The CDR3 DNA sequence: TGTGCCAGCTCACTTGCCGGGGGCACCGGGGAGCTGTTTTTT.

This clone was picked up one time. The chain combines TRBV7-2 with TRBJ2-5; tentatively, D is TRBD2 (6 bases). V was clipped by 8 bases and J by 0 bases, with 7 bases between them. Germline values: CDR1 SGHTA, CDR2 FQGNSA. The CDR3 has 12 residues. The CDR3 DNA reads as TGTGCCAGCCGGGACTACCAAGAGACCCAGTACTTC. This translates into CASRDYQETQYF.

This chain uses TRBV21-1 with TRBJ2-7; TRBD1 is the table's D call and was not checked against the DNA. TRBV21-1 is shown as a pseudogene. This CDR3 is 16 amino acids long. CDR3 DNA sequence: TGTGCCAGCAGCAATTCGTACAGCAAATTGGACTACGAGCAGTACTTC. This encodes CASSNSYSKLDYEQYF.

V usage is TRBV2 and J usage is TRBJ2-7; a possible D gene is TRBD1 (6 bases). Trimming pared 0 bases from V and 0 bases from J, leaving 12 bases between. CDR3 length: 16 amino acids. Germline V gene data show CDR1 as SNHLY and CDR2 as FYNNEI. CDR3 bases: TGTGCCAGCAGTGAAGCGGGGACATATAACTCCTACGAGCAGTACTTC. Amino acids: CASSEAGTYNSYEQYF.

The chain is built from TRBV15 and TRBJ2-7; 9 nucleotides align to TRBD1. Germline CDR1 and CDR2: LNHNV and YYDKDF (reference sequence). With 0 bases clipped from V and 2 bases from J, the junction kept 8 bases outside the gene matches. The CDR3 totals 17 residues. CDR3 amino acids: CATSREGRGQGTYEQYF. The CDR3 nucleotides read TGTGCCACCAGCAGAGAAGGGAGGGGACAGGGAACCTACGAGCAGTACTTC.

The V call is TRBV11-3, the J call TRBJ1-3; 7 positions agree with TRBD1. With V trimmed by 5 bases and J by 3 bases, 1 base remained unmatched. This CDR3 spans 13 amino acids. Germline V gene sequence: CDR1 SGHNT, CDR2 YENEEA. CDR3 sequence: CASSDRVGNTIYF. The CDR3 DNA is TGTGCCAGCAGCGACAGGGTTGGAAACACCATATATTTT.

The gene calls are TRBV7-3 and TRBJ2-2, with 7 nucleotides matching TRBD1. The CDR3 length is 15 residues. Trimming took 6 bases from V and 1 from J; bases not matched to a gene: 5. Germline V gene lookup returns CDR1 SGHTA and CDR2 FQGTGA. CDR3 nucleotide sequence: TGTGCCAGCAGACAAAACAGGGGGAACACCGGGGAGCTGTTTTTT. It specifies CASRQNRGNTGELFF.

The CDR3 bases are TGTGCAAGTCGCTTGAGGGGGTGGACTTTCCGATCCCCCCACTCTGGAAACACCATATATTTT. Amino acid sequence: CASRLRGWTFRSPHSGNTIYF. The genes are TRBV12-2 and TRBJ1-3; TRBD1 was called by the table and not checked on the DNA. TRBV12-2 is marked as a pseudogene. The CDR3 is 21 amino acids.

The V and J genes are TRBV28 and TRBJ2-7; no definite D call. The CDR3 is 14 residues long. V lost 2 bases and J 0 bases, leaving 8 bases between the germline ends. Germline CDR1 and CDR2: MDHEN and SYDVKM. CDR3 sequence: CASSLGGASYEQYF. CDR3 DNA: TGTGCCAGCAGTTTAGGCGGAGCCTCCTACGAGCAGTACTTC.

CDR3 residues: CASSSLWYGYTF. CDR3 bases: TGTGCCAGCAGCTCTCTCTGGTATGGCTACACCTTC. This chain links TRBV7-9 with TRBJ1-2; D call uncertain. Germline V lookup: CDR1 SEHNR, CDR2 FQNEAQ (reference sequence). The CDR3 has 12 residues. The germline V and J ends were trimmed by 4 bases and 5 bases, with 8 bases remaining between them.

The chain uses TRBV5-6 and TRBJ2-1; D uncertain. Germline V CDR1 and CDR2: SGHDT, YYEEEE. The CDR3 has 14 amino acids. Trimming left V 1 base short and J 12 bases short, with 17 bases between. Here the CDR3 reads CASSLRQLPAVQFF. The CDR3 bases are TGTGCCAGCAGCTTGCGGCAACTCCCGGCGGTGCAGTTCTTC.

The DNA of the CDR3 is TGTGCCAGCAGCATTAGCCCGAGAGGCTACAATGAGCAGTTCTTC. Translated: CASSISPRGYNEQFF. This rearrangement joins TRBV11-2 to TRBJ2-1; the D is unclear. V lost 5 bases and J lost 3, with 14 bases in between. The germline CDR1 and CDR2 sequences are SGHAT and FQNNGV. The CDR3 contains 15 residues.

The chain links TRBV30 to TRBJ2-7; 7 nucleotides align to TRBD1. J gave up 3 bases and V 0 bases, and 8 bases lay outside the gene matches. This CDR3 contains 15 residues. Germline CDR1 is GTSNPN and CDR2 is SVGIG (reference sequence). The CDR3 DNA reads TGTGCCTGGAGTGTAGAACAGGGGATCAACTACGAGCAGTACTTC. It encodes CAWSVEQGINYEQYF.